This TCR beta chain was identified during a study of shared clonotypes between healthy human individuals. TCRdb's copy holds only in-frame clones and misses some; the assay was immunoSEQ multiplex PCR. Among 400,000 to 500,000 clones listed, 79% were seen once. Between the trimmed V and J ends, which lost 0 bases and 8 bases, there was a span of 21 bases. Per germline, CDR1 SGDLS and CDR2 YYNGEE. CDR3 length: 17 residues. This clone has a handful of counts. The source is a woman between 35 and 50 years old in good health. Some clones in this sample may be carry-over from other donors' samples. The sample taken for sequencing was PBMCs. The V gene is TRBV9, the J gene TRBJ2-1; D gene ambiguous. The chain's CDR3 is CASSVASSFLGYDEQFF. CDR3 DNA sequence: TGTGCCAGCAGCGTAGCTTCTAGTTTCTTGGGGTACGATGAGCAGTTCTTC.